A single sample gave rise to the 18 T cell receptor beta chains below, sequenced in a study of control samples from healthy donors and cancer patients. Sequencing used immunoSEQ multiplex PCR; TCRdb keeps in-frame clones, though not all of them. The table lists 130,000 to 150,000 clones, 80% to 95% of them singletons, with roughly 6.2% in the top ten. Sequenced sample: blood. The receptors come from a man aged 18 to 30 in good health.

This chain uses TRBV3-1 (or the pseudogene TRBV3-2) with TRBJ1-2, with D unclear. The germline V gene encodes CDR1 LGHDT and CDR2 YNNKEL (reference sequence). The CDR3 contains 14 residues. Trimming cost V 1 base and J 4 bases, with 10 bases left between them. CDR3 residues: CASSQATNFYGYTF. CDR3 in DNA: TGTGCCAGCAGCCAAGCTACAAACTTCTATGGCTACACCTTC.

V and J are TRBV29-1 and TRBJ1-2; D might be TRBD1 (5 bases). Germline lookup yields CDR1 SQVTM and CDR2 ANQGSEA. This CDR3 comprises 11 residues. V shed 5 bases and J shed 2 bases, with 6 bases lying between them. CDR3 sequence reads: CSVSGNYGYTF. The DNA for the CDR3 is TGCAGCGTTTCAGGGAACTATGGCTACACCTTC.

The rearrangement joins TRBV5-6 to TRBJ1-1, with D possibly being TRBD1 (6 bases). Trimming cost V 4 bases and J 0 bases, with 16 bases left between them. This CDR3 has 16 residues. Germline CDR1 and CDR2: SGHDT and YYEEEE. DNA of the CDR3: TGTGCCAGCAGCCAACTTAAGGGGGTCCTGAACACTGAAGCTTTCTTT. Translated: CASSQLKGVLNTEAFF.

This chain joins TRBV6-5 and TRBJ2-1; no definite D call. The V gene lost 0 bases and the J gene lost 4 bases, with 7 bases spanning the gap. This CDR3 has 14 residues. Looked up from germline, CDR1 is MNHEY and CDR2 is SVGAGI. CDR3 in amino acids: CASSYSGVYNEQFF. The CDR3 nucleotides read TGTGCCAGCAGTTACTCAGGCGTTTACAATGAGCAGTTCTTC.

This clone has more than one count but fewer than ten. J is TRBJ2-1 and V is TRBV4-1, with TRBD1 matching over 8 bases. This CDR3 is built from 12 residues. Germline CDR1 and CDR2: MGHRA and YSYEKL. V was clipped by 6 bases and J by 9 bases; unmatched bases: 4. The CDR3 loop is CASSHTGGEQFF. CDR3 nucleotides: TGCGCCAGCAGTCACACAGGGGGTGAGCAGTTCTTC.

The chain uses TRBV7-3 and TRBJ2-3; 7 nucleotides align to TRBD1. CDR1 and CDR2 from the germline V gene are SGHTA and FQGTGA. The CDR3 is 17 residues long. V lost 3 bases to trimming and J lost 2 bases; unmatched junction nucleotides: 11. CDR3 in amino acids: CASSFPTGTATTDTQYF. The CDR3, as DNA: TGTGCCAGCAGCTTTCCAACCGGGACAGCTACCACAGATACGCAGTATTTT. Supplemented by reference TRBV7-3 and TRBJ2-3, the full variable domain reads GAGVSQTPSNKVTEKGKYVELRCDPISGHTALYWYRQSLGQGPEFLIYFQGTGAADDSGLPNDRFFAVRPEGSVSTLKIQRTERGDSAVYLCASSFPTGTATTDTQYFGPGTRLTVL.

V and J are TRBV2 and TRBJ2-7; no clear D gene. Trimming left V 10 bases short and J 3 bases short, with 16 bases between. The length of the CDR3 is 13 residues. The V gene's germline CDR1 is SNHLY and CDR2 FYNNEI. CDR3 sequence reads: CATTNLTNYEQYF. In DNA form, the CDR3 reads TGTGCCACCACTAACCTCACTAACTACGAGCAGTACTTC.

The rearrangement uses TRBV4-2 and TRBJ1-2; D remains unclear. With 0 bases removed from V and 1 base from J, the gap between germline ends came to 6 bases. The CDR3 sequence is 14 residues long. CDR1 and CDR2 (germline): LGHNA, YNFKEQ. DNA of the CDR3: TGTGCCAGCAGCCAAGATCGAGGTAACTATGGCTACACCTTC. Its protein product is CASSQDRGNYGYTF.

This clone has just one count. V gene TRBV5-1 combines with J gene TRBJ2-2; tentative D call: TRBD2 (5 bases). V lost 2 bases and J 5 bases, leaving 19 bases between the germline ends. The CDR3 contains 17 residues. Germline V gives CDR1 SGHRS, CDR2 YFSETQ. The CDR3 coding sequence is TGCGCCAGCAGCTTTTCCACGTTTCCCACTAGTACCGGGGAGCTGTTTTTT. It is translated as CASSFSTFPTSTGELFF.

V and J are TRBV27 and TRBJ2-7, with 11 nucleotides matching TRBD2. Germline CDR1 and CDR2: MNHEY and SMNVEV (reference sequence). The CDR3 has 15 amino acids. J gave up 2 bases and V 4 bases, and 4 bases lay outside the gene matches. The CDR3 sequence: CASSYRLAGPYEQYF. Written as DNA, the CDR3 is TGTGCCAGCAGTTACCGACTAGCGGGACCCTACGAGCAGTACTTC.

The gene calls are TRBV18 and TRBJ2-7; D may be TRBD1 (6 bases). This CDR3 spans 14 amino acids. Trimming stripped 3 bases from V and 8 bases from J, with 17 bases between. Germline CDR1 and CDR2: KGHSH and LQKENI. The CDR3 spells CASSPRTEAKQQYF. The CDR3 DNA is TGTGCCAGCTCACCGAGGACAGAAGCTAAGCAGCAGTACTTC.

The CDR3 nucleotides read TGTGCCAGCAGCCCCGACTCATATAATTCACCCCTCCACTTT. Translated, it gives CASSPDSYNSPLHF. The chain links TRBV11-2 to TRBJ1-6; D is undetermined. The V end was cut by 5 bases, the J end by 4 bases, with 9 bases between. The CDR3 totals 14 residues. The V gene's germline CDR1 is SGHAT and CDR2 FQNNGV.

The chain links TRBV9 to TRBJ2-3; D ambiguous. The V end was cut by 6 bases, the J end by 2 bases, with 16 bases between. The CDR3 spans 15 residues. Germline V gives CDR1 SGDLS, CDR2 YYNGEE. The CDR3 DNA follows: TGTGCCAGCACCGTTCTAGGGCAGTCCACAGATACGCAGTATTTT. It yields the protein CASTVLGQSTDTQYF. The variable domain in full, completed from reference TRBV9 and TRBJ2-3, reads DSGVTQTPKHLITATGQRVTLRCSPRSGDLSVYWYQQSLDQGLQFLIQYYNGEERAKGNILERFSAQQFPDLHSELNLSSLELGDSALYFCASTVLGQSTDTQYFGPGTRLTVL.

This chain uses TRBV6-4 with TRBJ1-1; no definite D call. The CDR3 extends over 13 amino acids. Germline V gene sequence: CDR1 MRHNA, CDR2 SNTAGT. The germline V and J ends were trimmed by 5 bases and 3 bases, with 10 bases remaining between them. The CDR3 sequence is CASSFTMYTEAFF. The CDR3 nucleotides are TGTGCCAGCAGTTTTACAATGTACACTGAAGCTTTCTTT.

As concerns this clone: Other DNA sequences of this sample code for an identical CDR3. The chain joins TRBV7-6 to TRBJ2-7, with 10 bases that match TRBD1. After removal of 4 bases from V and 3 bases from J, the junction contained 3 bases not matched to a gene. The germline CDR1 and CDR2 sequences are SGHVS and FNYEAQ. The CDR3 is 14 amino acids. The CDR3 here is CASSSGQGVYEQYF. CDR3 in DNA: TGTGCCAGCAGCTCAGGACAGGGGGTCTACGAGCAGTACTTC.

DNA of the CDR3: TGTGCCAGCAGCTGGGACAGAGACAATGAGCAGTTCTTC. Its protein product is CASSWDRDNEQFF. The chain recombines TRBV7-9 with TRBJ2-1; TRBD1 agrees at 7 bases. The V gene end was trimmed by 4 bases and the J gene end by 5 bases; junction bases not matched to a gene: 2. CDR1 is SEHNR, CDR2 FQNEAQ, per germline (reference sequence). The CDR3 loop spans 13 amino acids. Using reference TRBV7-9 and TRBJ2-1 for the parts outside the CDR3, the full variable domain is DTGVSQNPRHKITKRGQNVTFRCDPISEHNRLYWYRQTLGQGPEFLTYFQNEAQLEKSRLLSDRFSAERPKGSFSTLEIQRTEQGDSAMYLCASSWDRDNEQFFGPGTRLTVL.

The J gene is TRBJ1-4, the V gene TRBV6-1, with no clear D. Germline loops: CDR1 MNHNS, CDR2 SASEGT. The ends were cut back, 3 bases at V and 7 bases at J, with 9 bases in the middle. The CDR3 extends over 13 amino acids. CDR3 region: CASSDSSTEKLFF. The CDR3, as DNA: TGTGCCAGCAGTGACAGCTCGACTGAAAAACTGTTTTTT.

J is TRBJ1-1 and V is TRBV6-5; D is perhaps TRBD1 (6 bases). V lost 2 bases and J lost 0, with 10 bases in between. The CDR3 contains 15 residues. Germline CDR1 reads MNHEY; CDR2 reads SVGAGI. The DNA of the CDR3 is TGTGCCAGCAGTTACGGGAGGACAGTGAACACTGAAGCTTTCTTT. It codes for CASSYGRTVNTEAFF.